The T cell receptor (beta chain) under discussion was sequenced for a study of cytomegalovirus exposure and HLA in healthy donors. At the level of the study: Approximately 190 million T cells yielded 120 million or so unique TCR beta sequences, as an earlier analysis found. Study observations and caveats: Researchers counted around 160 TCR beta chains as cytomegalovirus-associated. Being productive about 87% or about 30% of the time was typical of most TCR beta V segments in an earlier analysis. An analysis was carried out at a later point. It showed that HLA-associated TCR beta chains were more clonally expanded than equally common non-associated chains.

On this clone: Its antigen is unknown.

CDR1 and CDR2 from the germline V gene are SGHAT and FQNNGV. Trimming cost V 5 bases and J 9 bases, with 11 bases left between them. The CDR3 covers 12 residues. The PCR contained 60 Vbeta and 13 Jbeta primers. TCRdb's copy holds only in-frame clones and misses some; the assay was immunoSEQ multiplex PCR. The profile shows about 130,000 clones, around three quarters of them singletons. The chain uses TRBV11-2 and TRBJ2-1, with D possibly being TRBD1 (6 bases). This sequence was found in a female donor in good health and CMV-seronegative. The sequenced material came from PBMCs. For the CDR3, the DNA is TGTGCCAGCAGCCTTGCAGGGGTTGAGCAGTTCTTC. As protein: CASSLAGVEQFF.